This T cell receptor beta chain was sequenced for a study of Graves' ophthalmopathy and Graves' hyperthyroidism. At the level of the study: Over 18 months of follow-up, stable hyperthyroidism required that no ophthalmopathy appear.

This clonotype was recorded a few times. This CDR3 spans 17 amino acids. J lost 7 bases, V lost 5 bases, and 16 bases had no gene match. Germline V gene sequence: CDR1 SNHLY, CDR2 FYNNEI. RNA transcripts were the template, and TCR beta CDR3 regions were amplified from them. Second-round multiplex PCR came after first-round RT-PCR with HTBI primers. TCRdb redid the calling of the multiplex PCR reads with MiXCR, one entry per CDR3 protein. The table lists about 1.2 million distinct CDR3 sequences, less than 45% of them singletons, with approximately 12% in the top ten. This clonotype was obtained from an adult man with Graves' hyperthyroidism. The rearrangement uses TRBV2 and TRBJ1-5, with TRBD1 identical over 8 bases. Material: peripheral blood or thyroid tissue (not recorded which). The CDR3 loop is CASSLSRGTGVFQPQHF. The CDR3, as DNA: TGTGCCAGCAGTTTATCCAGAGGGACAGGCGTTTTCCAGCCCCAGCATTTT.